The clone carrying this T cell receptor beta chain has a count of ten or more. Its antigen is not identified. This CDR3 region has 15 residues. Trimming took off 1 base at V and 3 bases at J, with 9 bases between the two ends. CDR1 is SEHNR, CDR2 FQNEAQ, per germline (reference sequence). This record comes from a study of T-cell memory formation after mild COVID-19. Study-wide context: TCR clusters were mostly confined to one donor each. Overall study results and limits: Later expanders leaned CD4+, whereas day 15 to 85 contracting clones were balanced CD4/CD8.

Each CDR3 protein is one row after TCRdb ran MiXCR on the 5' RACE reads. The sample shows tens of thousands of distinct CDR3 sequences, around 6.1% of them seen only once. Sequencing used PBMCs or a T cell subset sorted from them (not recorded which). The TCR comes from an adult who had mild COVID-19 (a few samples of this study predate the infection). Cell type and time point are not known. This chain connects TRBV7-9 to TRBJ2-2; D may correspond to TRBD1 or TRBD2 (5 bases each). The DNA of the CDR3 is TGTGCCAGCAGCTTAGATGGGACCTACACCGGGGAGCTGTTTTTT. This translates into CASSLDGTYTGELFF.